This T cell receptor (beta chain) was found in a study of TIL therapy for anti-PD-1-resistant metastatic lung cancer. Study overall: Tumors carried a median about 1.5 non-synonymous mutations per megabase.

The immunoSEQ assay was v3. Sequencing was performed with immunoSEQ multiplex PCR; in TCRdb, only in-frame clones are kept and a portion is missing. Of tens of thousands of clones in the sample, 86% were seen once. Notes on this clone: The antigen is unknown.

As for time point: pre-treatment sample, taken before nivolumab and TIL therapy. The ends lost 5 bases at V and 4 bases at J; junction bases unmatched: 6. Germline loops: CDR1 SGHTA, CDR2 FQGNSA. There are 15 residues in the CDR3. Study outcomes and limitations: TIL clonotype persistence in blood showed no apparent association with response.

The sequencing here drew on blood, taken at baseline. The TCR comes from a person aged 25 to 80 with non-small cell lung cancer. The J gene is TRBJ2-3, the V gene TRBV7-2; TRBD2 matches 10 bases. The CDR3 sequence is CASSTPGLASDTQYF. The CDR3 region has the DNA TGTGCCAGCAGCACGCCGGGACTAGCGTCAGATACGCAGTATTTT.